The 17 T cell receptor beta chains listed next were all sequenced from one sample in a study of blood T cell repertoires in COVID-19. Sequencing used immunoSEQ multiplex PCR; TCRdb keeps in-frame clones, though not all of them. This table holds about 84,000 clones, approximately 80% found once. Sequencing was carried out using peripheral blood. The origin of the receptors is a woman older than 75 with acute or convalescent COVID-19.

Here the CDR3 reads CASSLFRDRTYEQYF. CDR3 nucleotides: TGTGCCAGCAGCTTATTCCGGGACAGGACCTACGAGCAGTACTTC. The J gene is TRBJ2-7, the V gene TRBV11-2; TRBD1 matches at 8 bases. Germline assignment: CDR1 SGHAT and CDR2 FQNNGV. J gave up 2 bases and V 2 bases, and 5 bases lay outside the gene matches. The CDR3 has 15 residues.

This clone turned up a few times. The chain links TRBV4-1 to TRBJ2-1; D perhaps matches TRBD2 (6 bases). Germline CDR1 MGHRA, CDR2 YSYEKL. The CDR3 loop spans 15 amino acids. The ends were cut back, 3 bases at V and 3 bases at J, with 12 bases in the middle. The DNA for the CDR3 is TGCGCCAGCAGCCAGGCCCCGGGAGTCTACAATGAGCAGTTCTTC. Encoded protein: CASSQAPGVYNEQFF.

The chain links TRBV9 to TRBJ2-2; D uncertain. V lost 0 bases and J lost 4, with 4 bases in between. Germline V gene sequence: CDR1 SGDLS, CDR2 YYNGEE. The CDR3 has 13 amino acids. DNA of the CDR3: TGTGCCAGCAGCGTAGGGGCCACCGGGGAGCTGTTTTTT. Its translation: CASSVGATGELFF.

The V call is TRBV6-5, the J call TRBJ1-2; a possible D gene is TRBD1 (5 bases). CDR1 and CDR2 from the germline V gene are MNHEY and SVGAGI. This CDR3 is 15 amino acids long. Between the trimmed V and J ends, which lost 2 bases and 9 bases, there was a span of 19 bases. The CDR3 spells CASSYQPTVGNSYTF. The CDR3 region has the DNA TGTGCCAGCAGTTACCAGCCGACAGTAGGGAATAGCTACACCTTC.

The J gene is TRBJ1-1, the V gene TRBV5-4; 8 bases fit TRBD1. The junction had 7 bases not matched to a gene; V was cut back by 4 bases and J by 2 bases. Germline V CDR1 and CDR2: SGHNT, YYREEE (reference sequence). This CDR3 is 15 amino acids long. This CDR3 is CASSPEGQVNTEAFF. CDR3 DNA: TGTGCCAGCAGCCCGGAGGGACAGGTAAACACTGAAGCTTTCTTT.

This clone has at least ten counts. The chain joins TRBV7-9 to TRBJ1-6; perhaps TRBD1 as D (5 bases). The CDR3 extends over 14 amino acids. Trimming stripped 2 bases from V and 4 bases from J, with 6 bases between. Germline assignment: CDR1 SEHNR and CDR2 FQNEAQ (reference sequence). CDR3: CASSLQGYNSPLHF. DNA for the CDR3: TGTGCCAGCAGCTTACAGGGTTATAATTCACCCCTCCACTTT.

This clone is a singleton in its sample. V gene TRBV19 combines with J gene TRBJ1-3; maybe TRBD1 (5 bases). CDR1 is LNHDA, CDR2 SQIVND, per germline (reference sequence). CDR3 length equals 14 residues. Trimming stripped 3 bases from V and 0 bases from J, with 6 bases between. The CDR3 sequence: CASSIDSSGNTIYF. CDR3 nucleotides: TGTGCCAGTAGTATCGACAGCTCTGGAAACACCATATATTTT.

V and J are TRBV9 and TRBJ1-2, with D perhaps TRBD1 (5 bases). Germline loops: CDR1 SGDLS, CDR2 YYNGEE. CDR3 length equals 15 residues. The V end lost 3 bases, the J end lost 0 bases, and 12 bases lay between the germline ends. CDR3 nucleotides: TGTGCCAGCAGCGCCCGACAGTGGGCTAACTATGGCTACACCTTC. Its translation is CASSARQWANYGYTF.

As regards this clone: This CDR3 fails to terminate in the conserved phenylalanine or tryptophan, so it likely reflects a read error. No DNA is shown, since the ends of the CDR3 on it are uncertain; the CDR3 is the one TCRdb lists. This chain uses TRBV2 with TRBJ2-7; the DNA was not compared with TRBD1, the D call given in the table. Both ends counted, the CDR3 spans 12 residues. The germline V gene has CDR1 SNHLY and CDR2 FYNNEI. The CDR3 loop is CASSAYEDRPSL.

The CDR3 is CASSPTSLEFGQRGTEAFF. In DNA, the CDR3 is TGTGCCAGCAGCCCCACCAGCCTAGAGTTCGGACAGCGGGGCACTGAAGCTTTCTTT. The genes are TRBV5-4 and TRBJ1-1; D possibly corresponds to TRBD1 (6 bases). V was pared by 4 bases and J by 4 bases, with 29 bases between. The CDR3 sequence is 19 residues long. CDR1 and CDR2 (germline): SGHNT, YYREEE (reference sequence).

To note about this clone: A read error may produce the germline difference seen at one junction end. V is TRBV3-1 (or the pseudogene TRBV3-2) and J is TRBJ2-1; tentatively, D is TRBD2 (6 bases). Germline CDR1 and CDR2: LGHDT and YNNKEL (reference sequence). The CDR3 runs 13 residues. The CDR3 DNA is TGTGCCAGCAGCCCCGCCTTAGCGGCCACAAGGGTCTTC. Its protein product is CASSPALAATRVF.

The gene calls are TRBV6-2 or TRBV6-3 and TRBJ1-2; D possibly corresponds to TRBD1 (5 bases). The CDR3 consists of 13 residues. Deletions cut 0 bases from V and 5 bases from J, with 7 bases between. Per the germline V gene, CDR1 is MNHEY and CDR2 is SVGEGT. Here the CDR3 reads CASSYSTAYGYTF. The CDR3 bases are TGTGCCAGCAGTTACTCGACAGCTTATGGCTACACCTTC.

This chain links TRBV4-3 with TRBJ1-6; D is unresolved. The CDR3 totals 15 residues. Trimming stripped 2 bases from V and 6 bases from J, with 11 bases between. The germline CDR1 and CDR2 sequences are LGHNA and YSLEER. The CDR3 here is CASSQNSGSNSPLHF. As DNA, the CDR3 is TGCGCCAGCAGCCAAAATTCCGGGAGTAATTCACCCCTCCACTTT.

V and J are TRBV5-4 and TRBJ2-1, with D possibly TRBD1 on 5 matching bases. The CDR3 spans 15 residues. The germline gives CDR1 SGHNT, CDR2 YYREEE (reference sequence). Trimming pared 1 base from V and 5 bases from J, leaving 13 bases between. Here the CDR3 DNA reads TGTGCCAGCAGCTTGCAGGGAACCCGCCACAATGAGCAGTTCTTC. It encodes CASSLQGTRHNEQFF.

V and J are TRBV10-1 and TRBJ1-4; tentative D call: TRBD1 (6 bases). Deletions cut 8 bases from V and 7 bases from J, with 20 bases between. CDR3 length: 15 amino acids. Looked up from germline, CDR1 is WNHNN and CDR2 is SYGVQD (reference sequence). CDR3 sequence (DNA): TGCGCCAGCCCCTGTGGCGCCAGGGGCCTTGAAAAACTGTTTTTT. Amino acid sequence: CASPCGARGLEKLFF.

The rearrangement uses TRBV4-1 and TRBJ2-1; D is unclear. The CDR3 runs to 16 residues. V lost 0 bases, J lost 8 bases, and 17 bases lay in between. Germline V gene lookup returns CDR1 MGHRA and CDR2 YSYEKL. CDR3 coding DNA: TGCGCCAGCAGCCAAGAAGAAAGGCCACAGCCGGATGAGCAGTTCTTC. It encodes CASSQEERPQPDEQFF.

The chain joins TRBV3-1 (or the pseudogene TRBV3-2) to TRBJ2-5; perhaps TRBD2 as D (5 bases). Deletions cut 1 base from V and 5 bases from J, with 14 bases between. Germline V gene sequence: CDR1 LGHDT, CDR2 YNNKEL (reference sequence). The length of the CDR3 is 15 residues. For the CDR3, the DNA is TGTGCCAGCAGCCAAGTGTCTAGCCGAACGGAGACCCAGTACTTC. It codes for CASSQVSSRTETQYF.